This T cell receptor beta chain emerged from a study of OX40 agonist ivuxolimab in advanced cancers. Data came from immunoSEQ multiplex PCR; TCRdb stores just in-frame clones and leaves some out. The sample records 40,000 to 50,000 clones, 90% to 95% being singletons. Sequenced here: CD4+ or CD8+ T cells sorted from blood, sampled in a trial of the OX40 agonist ivuxolimab. The sequence was collected from an adult with an advanced solid tumor such as melanoma, head and neck, liver or kidney cancer.

The CDR3 DNA reads as TGTGCCAGAAGCTTACCGGGCTATGGACTAGCTTGGGTCACCGGGGAGCTGTTTTTT. It codes for CARSLPGYGLAWVTGELFF. The chain uses TRBV5-3 and TRBJ2-2, with 8 bases lining up with TRBD2. Being an ORF, TRBV5-3 has a function that is uncertain. The CDR3 covers 19 residues. Germline trimming cut 2 bases from V and 4 bases from J; bases unmatched to any gene: 16.